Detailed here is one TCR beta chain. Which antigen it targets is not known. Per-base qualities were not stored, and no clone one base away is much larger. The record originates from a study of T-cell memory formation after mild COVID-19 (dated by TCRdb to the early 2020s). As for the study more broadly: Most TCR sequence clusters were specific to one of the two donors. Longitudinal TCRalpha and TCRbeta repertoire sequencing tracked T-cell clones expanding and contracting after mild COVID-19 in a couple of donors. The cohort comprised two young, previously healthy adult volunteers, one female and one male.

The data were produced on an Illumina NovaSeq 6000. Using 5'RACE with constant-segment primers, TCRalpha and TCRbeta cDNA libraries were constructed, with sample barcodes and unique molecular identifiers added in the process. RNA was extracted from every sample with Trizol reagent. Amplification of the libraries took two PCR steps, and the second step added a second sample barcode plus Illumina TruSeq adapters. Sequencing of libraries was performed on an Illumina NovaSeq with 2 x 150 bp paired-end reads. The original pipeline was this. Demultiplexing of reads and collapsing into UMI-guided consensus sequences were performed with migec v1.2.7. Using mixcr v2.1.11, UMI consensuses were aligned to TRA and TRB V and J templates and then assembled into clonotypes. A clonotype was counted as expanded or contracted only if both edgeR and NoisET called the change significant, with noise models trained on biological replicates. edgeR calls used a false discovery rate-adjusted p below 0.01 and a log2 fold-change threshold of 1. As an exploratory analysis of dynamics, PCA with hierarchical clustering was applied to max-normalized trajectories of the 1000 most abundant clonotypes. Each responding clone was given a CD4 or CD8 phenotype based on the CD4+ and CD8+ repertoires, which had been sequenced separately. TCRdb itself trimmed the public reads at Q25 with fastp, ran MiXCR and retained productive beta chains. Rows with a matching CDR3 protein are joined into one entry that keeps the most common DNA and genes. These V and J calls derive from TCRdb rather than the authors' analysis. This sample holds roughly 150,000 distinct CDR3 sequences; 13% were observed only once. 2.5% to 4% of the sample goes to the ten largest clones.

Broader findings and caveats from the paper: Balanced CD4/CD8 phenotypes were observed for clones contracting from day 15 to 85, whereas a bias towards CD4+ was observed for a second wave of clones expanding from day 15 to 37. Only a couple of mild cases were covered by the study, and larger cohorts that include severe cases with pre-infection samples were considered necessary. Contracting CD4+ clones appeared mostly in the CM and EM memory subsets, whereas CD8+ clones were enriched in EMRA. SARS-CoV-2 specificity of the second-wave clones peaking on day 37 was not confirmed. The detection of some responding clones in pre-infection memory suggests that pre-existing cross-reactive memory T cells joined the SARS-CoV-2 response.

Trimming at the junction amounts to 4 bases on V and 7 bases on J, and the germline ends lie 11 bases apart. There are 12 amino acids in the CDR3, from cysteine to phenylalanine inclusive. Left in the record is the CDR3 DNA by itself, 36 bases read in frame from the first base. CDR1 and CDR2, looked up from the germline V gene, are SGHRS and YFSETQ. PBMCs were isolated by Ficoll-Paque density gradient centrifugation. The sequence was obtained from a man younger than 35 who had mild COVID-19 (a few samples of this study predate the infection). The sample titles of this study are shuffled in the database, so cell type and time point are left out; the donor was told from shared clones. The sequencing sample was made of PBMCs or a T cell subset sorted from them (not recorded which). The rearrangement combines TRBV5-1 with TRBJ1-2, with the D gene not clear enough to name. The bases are TGCGCCAGCAGCCCCCACAGTGGTGGCTACACCTTC. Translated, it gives CASSPHSGGYTF.